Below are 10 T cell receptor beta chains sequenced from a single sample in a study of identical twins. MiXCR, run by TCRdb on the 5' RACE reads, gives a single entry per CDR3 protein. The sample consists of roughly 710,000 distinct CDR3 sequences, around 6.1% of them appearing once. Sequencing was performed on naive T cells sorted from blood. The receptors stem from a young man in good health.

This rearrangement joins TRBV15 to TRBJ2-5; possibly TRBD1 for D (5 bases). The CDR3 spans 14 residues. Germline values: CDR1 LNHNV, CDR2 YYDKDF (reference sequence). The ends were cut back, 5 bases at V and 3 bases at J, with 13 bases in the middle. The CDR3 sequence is CATSAGLNEETQYF. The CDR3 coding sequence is TGTGCCACCAGCGCAGGGTTAAACGAAGAGACCCAGTACTTC.

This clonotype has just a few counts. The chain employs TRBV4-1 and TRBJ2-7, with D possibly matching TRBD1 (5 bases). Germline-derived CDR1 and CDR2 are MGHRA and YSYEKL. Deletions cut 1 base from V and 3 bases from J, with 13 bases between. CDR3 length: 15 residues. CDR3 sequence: CASSQVIGQGYEQYV. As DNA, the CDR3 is TGCGCCAGCAGCCAAGTGATTGGGCAGGGCTACGAGCAGTACGTC.

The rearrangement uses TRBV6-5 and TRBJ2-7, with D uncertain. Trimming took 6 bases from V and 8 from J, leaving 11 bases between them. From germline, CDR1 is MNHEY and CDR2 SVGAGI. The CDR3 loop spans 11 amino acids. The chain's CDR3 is CASSNGIQQYF. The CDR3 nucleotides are TGTGCCAGCAGCAACGGTATCCAGCAGTACTTC.

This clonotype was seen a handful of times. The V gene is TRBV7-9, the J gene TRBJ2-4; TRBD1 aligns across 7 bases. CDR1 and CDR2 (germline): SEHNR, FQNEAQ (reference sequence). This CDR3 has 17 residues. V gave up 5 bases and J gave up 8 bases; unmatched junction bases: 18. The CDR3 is CASSPPRGFLGTDIQYF. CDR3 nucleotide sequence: TGTGCCAGCAGCCCTCCCAGGGGGTTTCTAGGGACGGACATTCAGTACTTC.

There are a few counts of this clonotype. The CDR3 protein is CASSRIQGTGQPQHF. CDR3 nucleotides: TGTGCCAGCAGTCGGATCCAGGGTACTGGACAGCCCCAGCATTTT. The rearrangement joins TRBV6-2 or TRBV6-3 to TRBJ1-5, with D possibly being TRBD1 (5 bases). Germline CDR1 is MNHEY and CDR2 is SVGEGT. The CDR3 contains 15 residues. Trimming took 5 bases from V and 7 from J, leaving 18 bases between them.

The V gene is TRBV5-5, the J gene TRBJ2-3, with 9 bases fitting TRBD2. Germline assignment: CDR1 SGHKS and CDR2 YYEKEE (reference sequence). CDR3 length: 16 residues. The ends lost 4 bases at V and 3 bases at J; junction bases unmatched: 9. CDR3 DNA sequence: TGTGCCAGCAGCGGCGGCGCGGGAGGGGTGACAGATACGCAGTATTTT. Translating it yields CASSGGAGGVTDTQYF.

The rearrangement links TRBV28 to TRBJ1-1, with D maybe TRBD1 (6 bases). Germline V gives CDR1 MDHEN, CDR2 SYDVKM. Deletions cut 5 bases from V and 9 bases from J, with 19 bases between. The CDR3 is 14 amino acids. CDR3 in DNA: TGTGCCAGCAGTCCCCCCGACAGGATAACTAAAGCTTTCTTT. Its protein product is CASSPPDRITKAFF.

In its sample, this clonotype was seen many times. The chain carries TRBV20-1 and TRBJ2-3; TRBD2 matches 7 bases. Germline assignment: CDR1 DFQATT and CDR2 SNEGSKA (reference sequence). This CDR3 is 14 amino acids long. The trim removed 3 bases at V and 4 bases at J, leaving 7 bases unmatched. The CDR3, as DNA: TGCAGTGCTAGGGGCGGGAGTGGCGCAGATACGCAGTATTTT. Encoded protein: CSARGGSGADTQYF.

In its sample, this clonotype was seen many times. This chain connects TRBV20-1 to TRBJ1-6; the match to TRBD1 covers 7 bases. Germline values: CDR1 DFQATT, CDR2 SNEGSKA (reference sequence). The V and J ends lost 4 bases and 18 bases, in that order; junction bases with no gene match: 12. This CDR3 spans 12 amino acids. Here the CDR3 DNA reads TGCAGTGCTAACTTTATGACAGGGTCCCCCCACTTT. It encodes CSANFMTGSPHF.

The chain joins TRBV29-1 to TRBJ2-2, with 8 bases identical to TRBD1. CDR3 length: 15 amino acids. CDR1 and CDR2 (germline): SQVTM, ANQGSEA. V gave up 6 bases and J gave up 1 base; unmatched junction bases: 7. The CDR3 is CSVLGTGENTGELFF. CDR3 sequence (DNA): TGCAGCGTGTTAGGGACAGGCGAGAACACCGGGGAGCTGTTTTTT.